The 15 T cell receptor beta chains below all came from one sample that was sequenced in a study of blood T cell repertoires in COVID-19. TCRdb's table, derived via immunoSEQ multiplex PCR, lists solely in-frame clones and lacks some. The sample yields 300,000 to 400,000 clones, 89% seen once. The specimen sequenced was PBMCs or T cells enriched from blood (not recorded which). These receptors originate from a man in his fifties or sixties who had recovered from COVID-19.

CDR3 amino acids: CASSQGQGAYEQYF. The DNA for the CDR3 is TGTGCCAGCAGCCAGGGACAGGGGGCTTACGAGCAGTACTTC. This chain links TRBV7-3 with TRBJ2-7; 12 bases align to TRBD1. The V gene's germline CDR1 is SGHTA and CDR2 FQGTGA. V lost 5 bases, J lost 4 bases, and 3 bases stayed unmatched. This CDR3 has 14 residues.

The chain combines TRBV18 with TRBJ2-1; 10 nucleotides align to TRBD2. The CDR3 runs to 16 residues. Trimming cost V 6 bases and J 4 bases; bases outside gene matches: 9. Germline V gene lookup returns CDR1 KGHSH and CDR2 LQKENI. The CDR3, as DNA: TGTGCCAGCTCTCCCTCTAGCGGGAGTTTTTACAATGAGCAGTTCTTC. Amino acid sequence: CASSPSSGSFYNEQFF.

The genes are TRBV29-1 and TRBJ1-1; D unresolved. V was clipped by 4 bases and J by 1 base, with 13 bases between them. CDR1 SQVTM and CDR2 ANQGSEA come from the germline V gene. This CDR3 spans 14 amino acids. CDR3 region: CSVAPRAGNTEAFF. CDR3 coding DNA: TGCAGCGTTGCCCCCCGCGCAGGGAACACTGAAGCTTTCTTT.

The chain employs TRBV5-1 and TRBJ1-1; TRBD1 aligns across 7 bases. With 0 bases clipped from V and 6 bases from J, the junction kept 8 bases outside the gene matches. CDR1 is SGHRS and CDR2 is YFSETQ in the germline V gene. This CDR3 has 15 amino acids. CDR3 nucleotides: TGCGCCAGCAGCTTGGAAGGGGGCTTAAGGGCTGAAGCTTTCTTT. It codes for CASSLEGGLRAEAFF.

This clone has just a few counts. V usage is TRBV5-4 and J usage is TRBJ2-7; TRBD2 matches 10 bases. The germline CDR1 and CDR2 sequences are SGHNT and YYREEE (reference sequence). The CDR3 runs to 14 residues. V lost 4 bases, J lost 5 bases, and 6 bases stayed unmatched. CDR3 sequence (DNA): TGTGCCAGCAGCCTTCAGCGGGAGGGAAACGAGCAGTACTTC. Protein sequence: CASSLQREGNEQYF.

This clone was found once. The rearrangement joins TRBV18 to TRBJ1-5; TRBD1 might be the D (5 bases). The V end was cut by 6 bases, the J end by 0 bases, with 12 bases between. The CDR3 has 15 amino acids. Germline V gene data show CDR1 as KGHSH and CDR2 as LQKENI. DNA of the CDR3: TGTGCCAGCTCTGGGGGAGGGTATAGCAATCAGCCCCAGCATTTT. Translating gives CASSGGGYSNQPQHF.

J is TRBJ1-1 and V is TRBV2, with D perhaps TRBD1 (6 bases). The CDR3 has 14 residues. The V gene's germline CDR1 is SNHLY and CDR2 FYNNEI. Trimming took off 6 bases at V and 3 bases at J, with 14 bases between the two ends. The CDR3 loop is CASSLQGSDTEAFF. The DNA of the CDR3 is TGTGCCAGCAGCCTACAGGGAAGTGACACTGAAGCTTTCTTT.

V usage is TRBV4-3 and J usage is TRBJ2-7; 8 positions agree with TRBD2. After removal of 0 bases from V and 2 bases from J, the junction contained 6 bases not matched to a gene. The CDR3 is made up of 16 amino acids. The germline gives CDR1 LGHNA, CDR2 YSLEER. In DNA, the CDR3 is TGCGCCAGCAGCCAAGATTATCGAGCGGGAGCCTACGAGCAGTACTTC. Translation: CASSQDYRAGAYEQYF.

This sequence joins TRBV29-1 and TRBJ1-5; D perhaps matches TRBD1 (5 bases). The ends were cut back, 6 bases at V and 0 bases at J, with 15 bases in the middle. Germline V lookup: CDR1 SQVTM, CDR2 ANQGSEA. The CDR3 extends over 15 amino acids. The DNA for the CDR3 is TGCAGCGTGTCCTTCGGGGGGGATAGCAATCAGCCCCAGCATTTT. Amino acids: CSVSFGGDSNQPQHF. Supplemented by reference TRBV29-1 and TRBJ1-5, the full variable domain reads SAVISQKPSRDICQRGTSLTIQCQVDSQVTMMFWYRQQPGQSLTLIATANQGSEATYESGFVIDKFPISRPNLTFSTLTVSNMSPEDSSIYLCSVSFGGDSNQPQHFGDGTRLSIL.

This rearrangement joins TRBV18 to TRBJ2-2; 8 nucleotides agree with TRBD1. V lost 3 bases to trimming and J lost 5 bases; unmatched junction nucleotides: 5. In germline, CDR1 is KGHSH, CDR2 LQKENI. This CDR3 spans 15 amino acids. The CDR3 region is CASSPTTGDTGELFF. CDR3 DNA: TGTGCCAGCTCACCGACGACAGGGGATACCGGGGAGCTGTTTTTT.

This clone was observed a single time. The genes are TRBV7-3 and TRBJ2-3; D gene unclear. The CDR3 loop spans 13 amino acids. Germline V gene sequence: CDR1 SGHTA, CDR2 FQGTGA. Trimming shortened V by 5 bases and J by 2 bases, and 8 bases separated the two germline ends. The CDR3: CASSLGPTDTQYF. The CDR3 region has the DNA TGTGCCAGCAGCCTCGGTCCCACAGATACGCAGTATTTT.

This chain uses TRBV6-5 with TRBJ2-7; D might be TRBD2 (7 bases). There are 14 residues in the CDR3. Trimming pared 7 bases from V and 4 bases from J, leaving 17 bases between. Per the germline V gene, CDR1 is MNHEY and CDR2 is SVGAGI. CDR3 DNA: TGTGCCAGCACTAAAAAGGGGGGGAATTACGAGCAGTACTTC. Translated: CASTKKGGNYEQYF.

This clone appeared once. The rearrangement uses TRBV5-6 and TRBJ2-7; 7 nucleotides match TRBD1. Germline lookup yields CDR1 SGHDT and CDR2 YYEEEE. CDR3 length equals 15 residues. V lost 1 base, J lost 5 bases, and 9 bases stayed unmatched. DNA of the CDR3: TGTGCCAGCAGCTTGTCGCCGACAGGGTGGAACGAGCAGTACTTC. This translates into CASSLSPTGWNEQYF.

This chain connects TRBV5-1 to TRBJ1-5, with D perhaps TRBD1 (5 bases). CDR3 length: 14 residues. In germline, CDR1 is SGHRS, CDR2 YFSETQ. V was pared by 0 bases and J by 2 bases, with 6 bases between. CDR3: CASSLVGGNQPQHF. CDR3 in DNA: TGCGCCAGCAGCTTGGTAGGGGGCAATCAGCCCCAGCATTTT.

The rearrangement links TRBV5-5 to TRBJ2-7, with D perhaps matching TRBD2 (6 bases). This CDR3 has 16 residues. Trimming shortened V by 1 base and J by 7 bases, and 21 bases separated the two germline ends. Germline loops: CDR1 SGHKS, CDR2 YYEKEE (reference sequence). The CDR3 sequence: CASSLRADSWRGEQYF. CDR3 DNA sequence: TGTGCCAGCAGCTTGAGGGCAGATAGCTGGAGGGGAGAGCAGTACTTC.